The entry below gives a single T cell receptor (beta chain) sequence along with its context. Its antigen is as yet unknown. Method: immunoSEQ multiplex PCR; TCRdb's copy keeps in-frame clones and lacks some. The table records 120,000 or so clones, around 89% of them present only once. This sample was taken from a study of T cell responses to AZD1222 COVID-19 vaccine. Study background: Second-dose schedules of about 4 or about 12 weeks were combined.

Study observations and caveats: Clonal diversity may have been underestimated in mostly white British donors. Every sample of the repertoires postdated the peak T cell response.

Per the germline V gene, CDR1 is MGHRA and CDR2 is YSYEKL. CDR3 length: 15 amino acids. The V segment lost 3 bases and the J segment 1 base; nucleotides outside the gene matches: 5. This chain connects TRBV4-1 to TRBJ1-1; 7 nucleotides line up with TRBD1. This receptor was identified in an adult in good health. This specimen consisted of peripheral blood, obtained on day 0 of AZD1222 vaccination. CDR3 sequence reads: CASSHLQGQNTEAFF. The CDR3 DNA reads as TGCGCCAGCAGCCACTTACAGGGGCAGAACACTGAAGCTTTCTTT.